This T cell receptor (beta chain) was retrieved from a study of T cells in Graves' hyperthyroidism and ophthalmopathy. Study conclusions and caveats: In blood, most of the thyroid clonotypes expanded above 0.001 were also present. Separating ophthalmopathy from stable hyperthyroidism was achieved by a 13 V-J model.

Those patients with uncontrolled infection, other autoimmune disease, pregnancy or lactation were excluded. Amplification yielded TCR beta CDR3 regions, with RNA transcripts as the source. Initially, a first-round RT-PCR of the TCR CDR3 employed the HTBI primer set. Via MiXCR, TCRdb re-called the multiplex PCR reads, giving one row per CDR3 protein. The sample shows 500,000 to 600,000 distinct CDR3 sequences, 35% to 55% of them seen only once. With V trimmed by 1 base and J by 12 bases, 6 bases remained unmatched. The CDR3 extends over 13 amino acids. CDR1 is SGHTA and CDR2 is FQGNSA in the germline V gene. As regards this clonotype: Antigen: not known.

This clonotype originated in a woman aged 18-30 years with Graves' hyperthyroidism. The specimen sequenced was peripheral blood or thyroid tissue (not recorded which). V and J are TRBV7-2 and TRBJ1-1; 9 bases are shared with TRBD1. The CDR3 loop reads CASSLERDRETFF. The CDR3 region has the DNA TGTGCCAGCAGCTTAGAGAGGGACAGGGAGACTTTCTTT.